Below, 26 T cell receptor beta chains from the same sample are listed, as sequenced in a study of OX40 agonist ivuxolimab in advanced cancers. The data were produced by immunoSEQ multiplex PCR, yet TCRdb's version contains in-frame clones alone and is incomplete. The sample lists tens of thousands of clones, about 89% seen once, with 2% to 2.5% in the top ten. Sequences were derived from CD4+ or CD8+ T cells sorted from blood, sampled in a trial of the OX40 agonist ivuxolimab. These receptors all stem from an adult with an advanced solid tumor such as melanoma, head and neck, liver or kidney cancer.

The chain carries TRBV15 and TRBJ2-4; D is undetermined. Germline V CDR1 and CDR2: LNHNV, YYDKDF (reference sequence). This CDR3 contains 16 residues. The ends were cut back, 3 bases at V and 0 bases at J, with 12 bases in the middle. The CDR3: CATSRVGYKAKNIQYF. In nucleotides, the CDR3 is TGTGCCACCAGCAGGGTGGGGTATAAAGCCAAAAACATTCAGTACTTC.

CDR3 region: CASYQGHYGYTF. In nucleotides, the CDR3 is TGTGCCAGCTATCAGGGTCACTATGGCTACACCTTC. The chain carries TRBV28 and TRBJ1-2, with a weak D call TRBD1 (5 bases). V was trimmed by 8 bases and J by 3 bases, leaving 10 bases between them. The length of the CDR3 is 12 residues. Looked up from germline, CDR1 is MDHEN and CDR2 is SYDVKM.

As DNA, the CDR3 is TGTGCCACCAGGGGTAGCACCTACGAGCAGTACTTC. Its translation: CATRGSTYEQYF. The V call is TRBV15, the J call TRBJ2-7; D is uncertain. The V and J ends lost 6 bases and 2 bases respectively, with 8 bases between them. CDR1 and CDR2 from the germline V gene are LNHNV and YYDKDF (reference sequence). CDR3 length: 12 residues.

The chain links TRBV7-2 to TRBJ1-2; D not resolved. The germline V gene has CDR1 SGHTA and CDR2 FQGNSA. Trimming stripped 5 bases from V and 4 bases from J, with 17 bases between. CDR3 length: 15 residues. CDR3 protein: CASSVRPALGYGYTF. The DNA for the CDR3 is TGTGCCAGCAGCGTCCGACCGGCCCTGGGCTATGGCTACACCTTC.

The genes are TRBV5-1 and TRBJ2-1; 7 nucleotides line up with TRBD1. With V trimmed by 1 base and J by 3 bases, 7 bases remained unmatched. Germline V gene data show CDR1 as SGHRS and CDR2 as YFSETQ. The CDR3 contains 16 residues. CDR3 nucleotide sequence: TGCGCCAGCAGCTTGACCTCCGACAGGGACTACAATGAGCAGTTCTTC. Its protein product is CASSLTSDRDYNEQFF.

The rearrangement links TRBV5-4 to TRBJ2-1; D gene uncertain. V lost 2 bases and J lost 0, with 12 bases in between. Germline assignment: CDR1 SGHNT and CDR2 YYREEE (reference sequence). The CDR3 spans 16 residues. In nucleotides, the CDR3 is TGTGCCAGCAGCTTCGTTTCATCGAGCTCCTACAATGAGCAGTTCTTC. Translating it yields CASSFVSSSSYNEQFF.

This clone was counted between two and nine times. The chain is built from TRBV10-3 and TRBJ1-2; possibly TRBD1 for D (6 bases). The CDR3 has 15 amino acids. The germline CDR1 and CDR2 sequences are ENHRY and SYGVKD. V was cut by 2 bases and J by 8 bases, with 18 bases left in between. CDR3 sequence (DNA): TGTGCCATCAGTGAGCCCGCTCCAGGGGAATGGGGCTACACCTTC. Encoded protein: CAISEPAPGEWGYTF.

The table lists this clone with a few counts. The CDR3 DNA reads TGTGCCAGCAGCTTGCAGCGGGGGGAGAACACCGGGGAGCTGTTTTTT. Amino acid sequence: CASSLQRGENTGELFF. The gene calls are TRBV5-6 and TRBJ2-2, with 9 nucleotides matching TRBD2. From germline, CDR1 is SGHDT and CDR2 YYEEEE. Trimming cost V 1 base and J 1 base; bases outside gene matches: 2. The CDR3 sequence is 16 residues long. The full variable domain, with the rest looked up from reference TRBV5-6 and TRBJ2-2, is DAGVTQSPTHLIKTRGQQVTLRCSPKSGHDTVSWYQQALGQGPQFIFQYYEEEERQRGNFPDRFSGHQFPNYSSELNVNALLLGDSALYLCASSLQRGENTGELFFGEGSRLTVL.

The chain links TRBV6-6 to TRBJ1-2, with D perhaps matching TRBD1 (6 bases). This CDR3 comprises 11 residues. V gave up 6 bases and J gave up 12 bases, with 14 bases separating them. CDR1 is MNHNY and CDR2 is SVGAGI in the germline V gene (reference sequence). The CDR3 coding sequence is TGTGCCAGCAGGGCCACAGGGAGTAACACCTTC. This translates into CASRATGSNTF.

CDR3 protein: CASSLYNEQFF. The CDR3 DNA sequence: TGTGCCAGCAGTCTCTACAATGAGCAGTTCTTC. This chain connects TRBV28 to TRBJ2-1, with D unclear. The V gene's germline CDR1 is MDHEN and CDR2 SYDVKM. Trimming left V 5 bases short and J 3 bases short, with 2 bases between. This CDR3 region has 11 residues.

The J gene is TRBJ2-7, the V gene TRBV11-2; D remains unclear. CDR1 is SGHAT, CDR2 FQNNGV, per germline. V was pared by 0 bases and J by 1 base, with 7 bases between. The CDR3 loop spans 14 amino acids. The CDR3 loop is CASSLDRLSYEQYF. CDR3 DNA: TGTGCCAGCAGCTTAGACAGGTTATCCTACGAGCAGTACTTC.

This chain joins TRBV11-2 and TRBJ2-7, with 9 bases identical to TRBD2. Germline V lookup: CDR1 SGHAT, CDR2 FQNNGV. V was clipped by 3 bases and J by 1 base; unmatched bases: 13. The CDR3 contains 18 residues. CDR3 loop: CASSFGGRGSGKSYEQYF. The DNA for the CDR3 is TGTGCCAGCAGCTTTGGCGGGAGGGGCAGTGGTAAATCCTACGAGCAGTACTTC.

The chain couples TRBV5-1 to TRBJ2-7; the D is unclear. V was trimmed by 0 bases and J by 1 base, leaving 14 bases between them. This CDR3 region has 16 residues. Germline V gene data show CDR1 as SGHRS and CDR2 as YFSETQ. The CDR3 sequence is CASSLAVSEVSYEQYF. The CDR3 DNA reads as TGCGCCAGCAGCTTGGCAGTTTCCGAGGTGTCCTACGAGCAGTACTTC.

This clone is a singleton in its sample. The chain uses TRBV7-8 and TRBJ1-5, with 7 bases that match TRBD1. Germline V gene data show CDR1 as SGHVS and CDR2 as FQNEAQ. Germline trimming cut 5 bases from V and 7 bases from J; bases unmatched to any gene: 8. This CDR3 spans 14 amino acids. CDR3 nucleotide sequence: TGTGCCAGCAGCGACACAGGGGTGAGGCAGCCCCAGCATTTT. Its translation: CASSDTGVRQPQHF.

This clone was observed a few times. The chain couples TRBV19 to TRBJ1-5, with TRBD1 matching over 7 bases. Germline-derived CDR1 and CDR2 are LNHDA and SQIVND (reference sequence). With V trimmed by 6 bases and J by 7 bases, 9 bases remained unmatched. The CDR3 has 14 residues. CDR3 sequence (DNA): TGTGCCAGTAGAGAACAGGGGAGCGCACAGCCCCAGCATTTT. This sequence encodes CASREQGSAQPQHF.

The rearrangement joins TRBV2 to TRBJ2-2, with 10 bases that match TRBD2. Germline assignment: CDR1 SNHLY and CDR2 FYNNEI. CDR3 size: 16 residues. Trimming took 2 bases from V and 5 from J; bases not matched to a gene: 5. The DNA for the CDR3 is TGTGCCAGCAGTGAAAGGGTAGCGGGAGGAACCGGGGAGCTGTTTTTT. It translates to CASSERVAGGTGELFF. Looking up the rest from reference TRBV2 and TRBJ2-2 gives the full variable domain: EPEVTQTPSHQVTQMGQEVILRCVPISNHLYFYWYRQILGQKVEFLVSFYNNEISEKSEIFDDQFSVERPDGSNFTLKIRSTKLEDSAMYFCASSERVAGGTGELFFGEGSRLTVL.

The rearrangement links TRBV27 to TRBJ1-2; D not certain. V was cut by 8 bases and J by 3 bases, with 7 bases left in between. CDR3 length equals 11 residues. Germline V CDR1 and CDR2: MNHEY, SMNVEV (reference sequence). The CDR3 bases are TGTGCCAGCTTAGGCCACTATGGCTACACCTTC. It is translated as CASLGHYGYTF.

V gene TRBV7-8 combines with J gene TRBJ1-5; 8 bases agree with TRBD1. Unmatched junction bases numbered 7, after V lost 3 bases and J lost 3 bases. The CDR3 has 16 residues. Germline assignment: CDR1 SGHVS and CDR2 FQNEAQ. CDR3 loop: CASSFLAGQDNQPQHF. The CDR3 region has the DNA TGTGCCAGCAGCTTCTTAGCGGGACAGGACAATCAGCCCCAGCATTTT.

The rearrangement uses TRBV7-6 and TRBJ2-7; 7 bases are shared with TRBD2. The CDR3 runs 13 residues. V trimming: 6 bases; J trimming: 1 base; junction bases outside the gene matches: 3. Germline V gene data show CDR1 as SGHVS and CDR2 as FNYEAQ. This CDR3 is CASSFSGSYEQYF. CDR3 coding DNA: TGTGCCAGCAGTTTTAGCGGGTCCTACGAGCAGTACTTC.

The chain uses TRBV10-2 and TRBJ2-4, with 10 bases fitting TRBD1. The CDR3 totals 17 residues. Germline V gives CDR1 WSHSY, CDR2 SAAADI. V gave up 6 bases and J gave up 0 bases; unmatched junction bases: 8. The CDR3 spells CASRGQGGLLAKNIQYF. CDR3 bases: TGCGCCAGCAGAGGACAGGGGGGACTCTTAGCCAAAAACATTCAGTACTTC.

The chain couples TRBV7-2 to TRBJ2-2; TRBD2 aligns across 13 bases. CDR1 is SGHTA and CDR2 is FQGNSA in the germline V gene. Trimming removed 7 bases from V and 2 bases from J; junction bases left unmatched: 10. The CDR3 extends over 18 amino acids. CDR3 protein: CASKATGLAGTNTGELFF. CDR3 coding DNA: TGTGCCAGCAAGGCCACGGGACTAGCGGGGACTAACACCGGGGAGCTGTTTTTT.

This chain's CDR3 is CASMRGTSAYEQYF. The CDR3 DNA reads TGCGCCAGCATGAGGGGGACTTCAGCCTACGAGCAGTACTTC. The rearrangement links TRBV5-1 to TRBJ2-7, with D tentatively TRBD1 or TRBD2 (6 bases each). The V gene lost 6 bases and the J gene lost 2 bases, with 15 bases spanning the gap. Germline values: CDR1 SGHRS, CDR2 YFSETQ. The CDR3 is 14 amino acids.

V is TRBV19 and J is TRBJ2-4; TRBD1 matches at 9 bases. The germline V gene has CDR1 LNHDA and CDR2 SQIVND (reference sequence). V was pared by 6 bases and J by 6 bases, with 6 bases of the junction left unmatched. The CDR3 contains 14 residues. The CDR3 nucleotides are TGTGCCAGTAGCGGGACAGGGCGTCTAAACATTCAGTACTTC. Amino acid sequence: CASSGTGRLNIQYF.

This clone was observed a few times. The chain recombines TRBV7-9 with TRBJ1-1; D unclear. This CDR3 is 13 amino acids long. The germline V gene encodes CDR1 SEHNR and CDR2 FQNEAQ (reference sequence). CDR3 in DNA: TGTGCTTCCACCCCAGGCCTGAACACTGAAGCTTTCTTT. It translates to CASTPGLNTEAFF.

The V call is TRBV6-1, the J call TRBJ2-5; D uncertain. The CDR3 is made up of 13 amino acids. Trimming left V 2 bases short and J 4 bases short, with 8 bases between. Germline CDR1 is MNHNS and CDR2 is SASEGT. The DNA for the CDR3 is TGTGCCAGCAGTGAATCGATCGGAGAGACCCAGTACTTC. Translating it yields CASSESIGETQYF.

The V gene is TRBV30, the J gene TRBJ2-1; D call uncertain. Germline V lookup: CDR1 GTSNPN, CDR2 SVGIG (reference sequence). Trimming took 3 bases from V and 13 from J, leaving 19 bases between them. The CDR3 has 13 residues. CDR3 sequence (DNA): TGTGCCTGGAGCCCCAAAGCCAGGCCCTCCCAGTTCTTC. Protein product: CAWSPKARPSQFF. Complete variable domain (other parts from reference TRBV30 and TRBJ2-1): SQTIHQWPATLVQPVGSPLSLECTVEGTSNPNLYWYRQAAGRGLQLLFYSVGIGQISSEVPQNLSASRPQDRQFILSSKKLLLSDSGFYLCAWSPKARPSQFFGPGTRLTVL.